This record concerns one TCR beta chain sequence. In the original processing: Reference gene primer amplification gave nucleated cell count estimates. Data came from immunoSEQ multiplex PCR; TCRdb stores just in-frame clones and leaves some out. Clone size and V and J calls were adopted from that table, with D and trimming inferred from the DNA. Of around 68,000 clones listed, roughly 80% are singletons. This entry is derived from a study of blood T cell repertoires in COVID-19. Overall study: Samples representing acute and convalescent COVID-19 were sourced from the United States, Italy and Spain. The cDNA or gDNA used as material had been derived from T cells, B-cell-depleted T cells, or PBMCs.

The sample was peripheral blood. The receptor's source is a woman in her forties or fifties with acute or convalescent COVID-19.

CDR3 amino acids: CASSPTLGRGWNTEAFF. DNA for the CDR3: TGTGCCAGCAGCCCGACCCTCGGCAGGGGCTGGAACACTGAAGCTTTCTTT. The chain carries TRBV6-4 and TRBJ1-1; possible D gene TRBD1, 6 bases. The CDR3 covers 17 residues. Germline-derived CDR1 and CDR2 are MRHNA and SNTAGT. V was trimmed by 6 bases and J by 1 base, leaving 21 bases between them.